Here is one T cell receptor beta chain with its context. Original handling: The assay estimated nucleated cells by amplifying reference gene primers. TCRdb keeps only in-frame clones here, not all; method: immunoSEQ multiplex PCR. V and J calls and clone size are given by that table; D and trimming were obtained from the DNA. The sample lists 110,000 to 150,000 clones, around 80% occurring once. The length of the CDR3 is 13 residues. Trimming removed 0 bases at V and 2 bases at J, with 8 bases between. CDR1 and CDR2 (germline): GTSNPN, SVGIG (reference sequence). The data derive from a study of blood T cell repertoires in COVID-19. As for the study in general: COVID-19 samples collected from the United States, Italy and Spain covered acute and convalescent phases. PBMCs, B-cell-depleted T cells, or T cells were the source of the cDNA or gDNA that made up the material.

The genes are TRBV30 and TRBJ2-7; D remains ambiguous. The TCR comes from a man between 65 and 79 years old who had recovered from COVID-19. Specimen: peripheral blood. The DNA for the CDR3 is TGTGCCTGGAGTGTAGCCCTACCCTACGAGCAGTACTTC. Residues: CAWSVALPYEQYF.